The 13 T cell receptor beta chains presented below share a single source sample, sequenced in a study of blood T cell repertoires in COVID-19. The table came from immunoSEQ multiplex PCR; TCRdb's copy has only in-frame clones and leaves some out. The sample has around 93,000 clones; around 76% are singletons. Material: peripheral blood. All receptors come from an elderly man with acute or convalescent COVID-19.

The CDR3 loop is CASRSGTNYGYTF. In nucleotides, the CDR3 is TGTGCCAGCAGATCCGGGACTAACTATGGCTACACCTTC. This chain uses TRBV12-3 or TRBV12-4 with TRBJ1-2; D uncertain. V gave up 6 bases and J gave up 0 bases, with 8 bases separating them. The CDR3 is 13 residues long.

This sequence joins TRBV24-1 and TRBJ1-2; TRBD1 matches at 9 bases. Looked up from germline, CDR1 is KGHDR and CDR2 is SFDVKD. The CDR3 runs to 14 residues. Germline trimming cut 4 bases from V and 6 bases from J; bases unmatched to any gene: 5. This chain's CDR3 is CATSDQGQGHGYTF. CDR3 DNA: TGTGCCACCAGTGACCAGGGACAGGGCCATGGCTACACCTTC.

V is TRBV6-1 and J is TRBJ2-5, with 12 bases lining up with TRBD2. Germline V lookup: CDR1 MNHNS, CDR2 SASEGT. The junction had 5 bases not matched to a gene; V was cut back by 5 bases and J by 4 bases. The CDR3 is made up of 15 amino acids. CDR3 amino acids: CASSSSGGARETQYF. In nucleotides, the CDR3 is TGTGCCAGCAGTTCTAGCGGGGGGGCCCGAGAGACCCAGTACTTC.

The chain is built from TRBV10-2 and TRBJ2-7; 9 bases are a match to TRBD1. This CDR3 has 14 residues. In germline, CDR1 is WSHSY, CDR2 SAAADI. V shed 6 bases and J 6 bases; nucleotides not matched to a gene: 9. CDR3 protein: CASRGTGSSFEQYF. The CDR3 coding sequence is TGCGCCAGCAGGGGGACAGGGTCTTCTTTCGAGCAGTACTTC.

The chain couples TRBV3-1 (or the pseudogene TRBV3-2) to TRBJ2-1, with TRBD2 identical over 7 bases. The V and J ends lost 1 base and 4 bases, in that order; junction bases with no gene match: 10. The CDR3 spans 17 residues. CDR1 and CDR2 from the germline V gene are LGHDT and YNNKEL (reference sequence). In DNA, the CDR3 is TGTGCCAGCAGCCAAGTGGGGAGGGGCGGGCAGTACAATGAGCAGTTCTTC. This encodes CASSQVGRGGQYNEQFF.

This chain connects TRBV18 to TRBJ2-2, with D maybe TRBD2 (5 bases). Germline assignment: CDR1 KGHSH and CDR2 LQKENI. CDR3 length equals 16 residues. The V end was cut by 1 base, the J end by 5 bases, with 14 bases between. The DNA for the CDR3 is TGTGCCAGCTCACCACTCGTGGTCGGGGAGACCGGGGAGCTGTTTTTT. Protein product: CASSPLVVGETGELFF.

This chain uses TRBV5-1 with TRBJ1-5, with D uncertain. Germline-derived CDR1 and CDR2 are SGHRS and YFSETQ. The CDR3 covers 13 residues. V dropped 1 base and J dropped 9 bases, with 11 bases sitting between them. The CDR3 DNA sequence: TGCGCCAGCAGCTTGAATAGCCTAGCGCCCCAGCATTTT. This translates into CASSLNSLAPQHF.

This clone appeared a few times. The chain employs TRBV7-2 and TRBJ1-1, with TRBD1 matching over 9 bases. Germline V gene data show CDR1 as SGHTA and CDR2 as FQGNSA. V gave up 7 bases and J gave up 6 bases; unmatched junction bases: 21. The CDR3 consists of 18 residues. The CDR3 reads CASTLTMGLQDRGSEAFF. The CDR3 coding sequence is TGTGCCAGCACCTTGACGATGGGACTCCAGGACAGGGGATCTGAAGCTTTCTTT.

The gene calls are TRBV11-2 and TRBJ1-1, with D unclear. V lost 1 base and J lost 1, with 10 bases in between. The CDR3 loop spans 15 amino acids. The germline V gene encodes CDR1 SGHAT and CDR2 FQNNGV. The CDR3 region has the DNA TGTGCCAGCAGCTTAGTACAACGCAGGAACACTGAAGCTTTCTTT. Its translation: CASSLVQRRNTEAFF.

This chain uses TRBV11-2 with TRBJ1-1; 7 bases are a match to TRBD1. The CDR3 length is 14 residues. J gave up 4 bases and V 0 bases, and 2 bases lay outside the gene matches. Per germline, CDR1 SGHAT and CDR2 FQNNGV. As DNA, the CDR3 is TGTGCCAGCAGCTTAGAGACAGGGCGCACTGAAGCTTTCTTT. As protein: CASSLETGRTEAFF.

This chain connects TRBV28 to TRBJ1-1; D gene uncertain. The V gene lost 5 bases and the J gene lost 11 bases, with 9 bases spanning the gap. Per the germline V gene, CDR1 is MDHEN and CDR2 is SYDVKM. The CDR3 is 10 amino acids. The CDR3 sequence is CASSGRRAFF. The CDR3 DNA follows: TGTGCCAGCAGTGGTCGTCGGGCTTTCTTT.

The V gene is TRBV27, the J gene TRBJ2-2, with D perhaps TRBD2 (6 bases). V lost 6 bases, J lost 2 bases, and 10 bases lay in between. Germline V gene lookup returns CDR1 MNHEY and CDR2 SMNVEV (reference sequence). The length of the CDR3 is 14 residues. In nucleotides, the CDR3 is TGTGCCAGCAGGGGGACTTTAAACACCGGGGAGCTGTTTTTT. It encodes CASRGTLNTGELFF.

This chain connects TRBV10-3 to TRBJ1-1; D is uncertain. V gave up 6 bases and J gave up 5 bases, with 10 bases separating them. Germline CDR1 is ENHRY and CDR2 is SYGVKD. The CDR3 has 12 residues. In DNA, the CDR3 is TGTGCCATCAGCCCGACACTGACTGAAGCTTTCTTT. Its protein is CAISPTLTEAFF.